The rows below give T cell receptor beta chains drawn from one sample of a study of beta chain features in type 1 diabetes. The repertoire was sequenced with immunoSEQ multiplex PCR; TCRdb's copy has only in-frame clones and lacks some. Of about 710,000 clones in the sample, about 14% are singletons; the top ten hold roughly 0.04%. Sequencing input: naive CD4+ T cells from blood. These receptors all stem from a man between 18 and 35 years old with type 1 diabetes. Both conserved end residues are trimmed from each CDR3. Fields, in order: J gene, V gene, CDR3 protein.

J gene: TRBJ2-5
V gene: TRBV29-1
CDR3 protein: STRSGKETQY

J gene: TRBJ2-1
V gene: TRBV5-4
CDR3 protein: ASSAGTGDYNEQF

J gene: TRBJ2-6
V gene: TRBV27
CDR3 protein: ASSLGYSGANVLT

J gene: TRBJ2-7
V gene: TRBV9
CDR3 protein: ASSPSSYEQY

J gene: TRBJ1-2
V gene: TRBV20-1
CDR3 protein: SVYRDGYT

J gene: TRBJ1-6
V gene: TRBV13
CDR3 protein: ASSFQGGSSPLH

J gene: TRBJ1-2
V gene: TRBV5-6
CDR3 protein: ASSLWGNYGYT

J gene: TRBJ2-5
V gene: TRBV29-1
CDR3 protein: SVLLGGPGGTQY

J gene: TRBJ2-1
V gene: TRBV6-5
CDR3 protein: ASSSQGHEQF

J gene: TRBJ2-3
V gene: TRBV29-1
CDR3 protein: SVVGGARDTQY

J gene: TRBJ2-2
V gene: TRBV18
CDR3 protein: ASSPPAGELF

J gene: TRBJ2-5
V gene: TRBV7-6
CDR3 protein: ASSSSETQY

J gene: TRBJ2-3
V gene: TRBV5-1
CDR3 protein: ASVLAGGGPDTQY

J gene: TRBJ1-1
V gene: TRBV29-1
CDR3 protein: SVVIFGGLNTEAF

J gene: TRBJ2-7
V gene: TRBV30
CDR3 protein: AWSRGARSGYEQY